Listed below are T cell receptor beta chains from one sample, sequenced in a study of vaccination and CD4 T cells after COVID-19. TCRdb re-called the PCR reads through MiXCR, storing one row per CDR3 protein. Of around 27,000 distinct CDR3 sequences listed, roughly 31% were seen once; the top ten hold around 7.5%. What these receptors recognize is not known. This specimen consisted of CD4+ T cells from blood, cultured in vitro, obtained about 7 months after SARS-CoV-2 vaccination. Receptors originate from a human donor who had recovered from COVID-19. The CDR3 runs from the conserved cysteine through the conserved F or W. Fields, in order: CDR3 length, J gene, V gene, D gene, clone size, CDR3 protein, CDR3 DNA. A D gene is named only where the DNA matches it firmly. Not every row has a clone size; where given, it reads once, few, many or a size class.

13,TRBJ1-1,TRBV24-1,TRBD1,few,CATGRQGVGEAFF,TGTGCCACCGGACGACAGGGGGTCGGTGAAGCTTTCTTT
13,TRBJ2-7,TRBV20-1,NA,NA,CSARDQTTYEQYF,TGCAGTGCTAGAGACCAGACCACCTACGAGCAGTACTTC
15,TRBJ1-6,TRBV28,NA,few,CASSSTGTDHSPLHF,TGTGCCAGCAGTTCAACCGGGACGGACCATTCACCCCTCCACTTT
13,TRBJ2-7,TRBV20-1,TRBD1,NA,CSARQGARYEQYF,TGCAGTGCCAGACAGGGCGCCAGGTACGAGCAGTACTTC
13,TRBJ2-5,TRBV27,TRBD1,few,CASGRDRLETQYF,TGTGCCAGCGGCCGGGACAGACTTGAGACCCAGTACTTC
15,TRBJ1-1,TRBV15,NA,NA,CATSRELGLDTEAFF,TGTGCCACCAGCAGAGAACTGGGGTTGGACACTGAAGCTTTCTTT
17,TRBJ2-7,TRBV19,TRBD2,NA,CASSIGVFGTTGREQYF,TGTGCCAGTAGTATAGGAGTCTTCGGGACTACCGGTCGAGAGCAGTACTTC
15,TRBJ2-7,TRBV6-1,NA,NA,CASSEDTGTPYEQYF,TGTGCCAGCAGTGAAGATACAGGGACCCCCTACGAGCAGTACTTC
17,TRBJ2-3,TRBV28,TRBD2,NA,CASSSLPSGRAADTQYF,TGTGCCAGCAGTTCCCTACCCAGCGGGAGGGCGGCAGATACGCAGTATTTT
13,TRBJ2-7,TRBV20-1,NA,few,CSARSQGTYEQYF,TGCAGTGCTAGAAGCCAGGGTACCTACGAGCAGTACTTC
17,TRBJ1-1,TRBV6-2/TRBV6-3,NA,NA,CASSRSLGAWKDTEAFF,TGTGCCAGCAGTCGTTCCCTCGGGGCGTGGAAGGACACTGAAGCTTTCTTT
14,TRBJ2-3,TRBV7-8,NA,NA,CASSEDSAGDAQYF,TGTGCCAGCAGCGAAGACAGTGCAGGAGATGCGCAGTATTTT
15,TRBJ2-6,TRBV7-2,TRBD1,NA,CASSFTGVGANVLTF,TGTGCCAGCAGCTTCACAGGGGTTGGGGCCAACGTCCTGACTTTC
14,TRBJ2-6,TRBV19,NA,NA,CASSGPSGANVLTF,TGTGCCAGTAGTGGACCCTCTGGGGCCAACGTCCTGACTTTC
12,TRBJ2-7,TRBV29-1,NA,NA,CSVGNQGYEQYF,TGCAGCGTTGGAAATCAGGGTTACGAGCAGTACTTC
14,TRBJ2-7,TRBV20-1,NA,few,CSARDPVGAYEQYF,TGCAGTGCTAGAGATCCCGTAGGGGCCTACGAGCAGTACTTC
15,TRBJ2-7,TRBV19,NA,few,CASSIADQGIYEQYF,TGTGCCAGTAGTATAGCCGACCAGGGTATCTACGAGCAGTACTTC
15,TRBJ2-1,TRBV27,TRBD1,NA,CASSRSDQGAGEQFF,TGTGCCAGCAGCCGATCGGACCAGGGGGCTGGGGAGCAGTTCTTC
13,TRBJ1-5,TRBV20-1,NA,medium-sized,CSADSDGNQPQHF,TGCAGTGCCGACTCGGACGGCAATCAGCCCCAGCATTTT
11,TRBJ2-5,TRBV2,NA,NA,CASEVEETQYF,TGTGCCAGCGAGGTAGAAGAGACCCAGTACTTC
17,TRBJ2-3,TRBV7-9,NA,few,CASSLALGVTGGDTQYF,TGTGCCAGCAGCTTAGCGCTCGGGGTAACTGGAGGAGATACGCAGTATTTT
13,TRBJ2-7,TRBV20-1,TRBD2,few,CSAPLAGSGEQYF,TGCAGTGCCCCCCTAGCGGGGTCCGGTGAGCAGTACTTC
14,TRBJ2-3,TRBV4-3,NA,NA,CASSQDVGIDTLYF,TGCGCCAGCAGCCAAGATGTCGGAATAGATACGCTGTATTTT
15,TRBJ1-5,TRBV7-9,NA,many,CASSLTGVSNQPQHF,TGTGCCAGCAGCTTAACAGGAGTTAGCAATCAGCCCCAGCATTTT
13,TRBJ2-7,TRBV6-1,NA,few,CASRRKWDYEQYF,TGTGCCAGCAGGCGCAAATGGGACTACGAGCAGTACTTC
14,TRBJ2-1,TRBV27,TRBD2,once,CASSLRTSESEQFF,TGTGCCAGCAGTTTGCGGACTAGCGAGAGTGAGCAGTTCTTC
15,TRBJ2-3,TRBV7-3,NA,few,CASSSAQGLTDTQYF,TGTGCCAGCAGCTCAGCCCAGGGCCTCACAGATACGCAGTATTTT
14,TRBJ2-1,TRBV28,NA,NA,CASSLRSTIGEQFF,TGTGCCAGCAGTTTAAGGTCTACGATCGGTGAGCAGTTCTTC
14,TRBJ2-1,TRBV6-1,TRBD2,NA,CASRERAGNNEQFF,TGTGCCAGCAGGGAGCGAGCGGGAAACAATGAGCAGTTCTTC
14,TRBJ2-5,TRBV6-2/TRBV6-3,NA,NA,CASSYSNLEETQYF,TGTGCCAGCAGTTACTCGAATTTAGAAGAGACCCAGTACTTC
11,TRBJ2-7,TRBV28,TRBD1,NA,CATTTGYEQYF,TGTGCCACCACGACAGGGTACGAGCAGTACTTC
17,TRBJ2-5,TRBV7-2,TRBD1,NA,CASSLGSTGGRQETQYF,TGTGCCAGCAGCTTAGGGTCCACAGGGGGCCGCCAAGAGACCCAGTACTTC
17,TRBJ1-5,TRBV27,NA,NA,CASSLLAGSGGNQPQHF,TGTGCCAGCAGTTTATTGGCAGGGAGCGGTGGCAATCAGCCCCAGCATTTT